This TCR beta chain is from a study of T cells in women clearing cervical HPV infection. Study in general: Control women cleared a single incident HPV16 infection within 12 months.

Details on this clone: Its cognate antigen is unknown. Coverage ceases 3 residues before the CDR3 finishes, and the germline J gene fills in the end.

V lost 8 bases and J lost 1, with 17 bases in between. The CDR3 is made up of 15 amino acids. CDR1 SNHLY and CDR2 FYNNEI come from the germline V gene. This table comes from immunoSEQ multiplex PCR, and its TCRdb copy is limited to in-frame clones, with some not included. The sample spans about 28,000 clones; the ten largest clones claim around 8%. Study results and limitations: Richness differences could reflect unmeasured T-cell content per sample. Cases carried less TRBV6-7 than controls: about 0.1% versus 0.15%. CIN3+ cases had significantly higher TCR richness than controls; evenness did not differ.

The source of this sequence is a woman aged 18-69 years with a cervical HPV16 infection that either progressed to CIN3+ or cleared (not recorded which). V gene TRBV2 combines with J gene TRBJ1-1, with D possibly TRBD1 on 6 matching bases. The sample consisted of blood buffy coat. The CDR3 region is CASQEYRVENTEAFF. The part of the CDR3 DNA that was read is TGTGCCAGCCAAGAGTACAGGGTAGAGAACACTGAA.